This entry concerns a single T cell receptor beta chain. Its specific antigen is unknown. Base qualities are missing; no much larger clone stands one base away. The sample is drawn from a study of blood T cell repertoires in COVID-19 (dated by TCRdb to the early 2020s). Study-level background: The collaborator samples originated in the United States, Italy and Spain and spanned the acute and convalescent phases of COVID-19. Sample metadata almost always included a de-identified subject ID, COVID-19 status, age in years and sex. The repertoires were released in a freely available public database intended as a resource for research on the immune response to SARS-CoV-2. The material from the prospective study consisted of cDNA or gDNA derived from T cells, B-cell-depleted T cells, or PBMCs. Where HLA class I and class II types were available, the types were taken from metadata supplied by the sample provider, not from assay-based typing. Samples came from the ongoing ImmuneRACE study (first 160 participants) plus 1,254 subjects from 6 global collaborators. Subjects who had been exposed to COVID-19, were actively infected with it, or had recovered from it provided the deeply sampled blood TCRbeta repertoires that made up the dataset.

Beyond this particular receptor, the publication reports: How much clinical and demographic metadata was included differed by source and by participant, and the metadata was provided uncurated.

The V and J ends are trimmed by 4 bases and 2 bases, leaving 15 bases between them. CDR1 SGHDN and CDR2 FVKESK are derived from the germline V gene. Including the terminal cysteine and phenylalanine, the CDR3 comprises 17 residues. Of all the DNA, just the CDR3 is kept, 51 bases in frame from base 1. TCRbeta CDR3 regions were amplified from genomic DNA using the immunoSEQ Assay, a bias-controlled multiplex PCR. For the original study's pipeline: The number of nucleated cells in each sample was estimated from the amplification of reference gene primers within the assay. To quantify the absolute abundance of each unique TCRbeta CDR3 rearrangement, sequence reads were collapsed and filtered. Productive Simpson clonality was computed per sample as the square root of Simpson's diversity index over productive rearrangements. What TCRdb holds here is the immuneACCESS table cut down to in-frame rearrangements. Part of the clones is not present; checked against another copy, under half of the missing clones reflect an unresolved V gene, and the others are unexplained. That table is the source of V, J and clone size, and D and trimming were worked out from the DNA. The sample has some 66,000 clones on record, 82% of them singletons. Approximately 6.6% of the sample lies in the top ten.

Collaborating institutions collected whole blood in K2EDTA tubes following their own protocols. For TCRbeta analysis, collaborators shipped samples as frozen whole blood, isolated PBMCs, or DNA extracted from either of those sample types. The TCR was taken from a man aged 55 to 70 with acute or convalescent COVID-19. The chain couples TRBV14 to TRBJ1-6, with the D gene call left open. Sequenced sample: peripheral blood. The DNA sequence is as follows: TGTGCCAGCAGCCCCCAGCGGGGTAGCGCCTATAATTCACCCCTCCACTTT. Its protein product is CASSPQRGSAYNSPLHF.